This T cell receptor (beta chain) is drawn from a study of blood T cell repertoires in COVID-19 (dated by TCRdb to about 2020). In terms of the full investigation: The collaborator samples originated in the United States, Italy and Spain and spanned the acute and convalescent phases of COVID-19. A de-identified subject ID, COVID-19 status, age in years and sex were almost always included in the sample metadata. The dataset comprised deeply sampled blood TCRbeta repertoires from subjects exposed to, actively infected with, or recovered from COVID-19. Samples were obtained from the ongoing ImmuneRACE study (first 160 participants) and from roughly 1,300 subjects provided by 6 global collaborators. Where available, HLA class I and class II types were taken from metadata supplied by the sample provider and were not determined by assay-based typing. The repertoires were released in a freely available public database meant as a resource for research on the immune response to SARS-CoV-2. The material from the prospective study consisted of cDNA or gDNA derived from T cells, B-cell-depleted T cells, or PBMCs. What the authors observed across the whole study: How much clinical and demographic metadata was included differed by source and by participant, and the metadata was provided uncurated.

The CDR1 and CDR2 encoded by the germline V gene are SGDLS and YYNGEE. Trimming removed 3 bases from V and 8 bases from J, leaving 9 bases between the germline ends. The CDR3 runs 13 residues from the cysteine to the phenylalanine. Only the CDR3 part of the read is kept: 39 bases, read in frame from the first base. One collaborating source in Seattle enrolled patients while the patients were actively infected and followed the patients over time throughout the course of disease. The collaborating institutions used their own protocols to collect whole blood in K2EDTA tubes. For TCRbeta analysis, collaborators shipped samples in one of three forms: frozen whole blood, isolated PBMCs, or DNA extracted from either of those sample types. Of note for this clone: Its antigen target is currently unknown. Base qualities are not at hand, and no much larger clone is one base apart.

TCRbeta CDR3 regions were amplified from genomic DNA by means of the immunoSEQ Assay, a bias-controlled multiplex PCR. Turning to the authors' computational methods: Nucleated cell counts per sample were estimated from amplification of reference gene primers within the assay. To quantify the absolute abundance of each unique TCRbeta CDR3 rearrangement, sequence reads were collapsed and filtered. For each sample, productive Simpson clonality was calculated as the square root of Simpson's diversity index over productive rearrangements. TCRdb limited this immuneACCESS table to in-frame rearrangements with V and J called. A share of clones is missing; checked studies link under half to unresolved V genes, and the rest is unexplained. The V and J calls and the clone size are those of that table, but D and trimming were determined from the DNA. Recorded for this sample are 300,000 to 350,000 clones; about 91% of them occurred a single time. The ten largest clonotypes hold 9.9% of the sample.

The TCR originated in a man aged 25-40 years with COVID-19, enrolled during active disease. Material for sequencing was peripheral blood. The rearranged segments are TRBV9 and TRBJ1-6; the D gene cannot be named for sure. The sequenced DNA: TGTGCCAGCAGCGAGGCAGCGGATTCACCCCTCCACTTT. This translates into CASSEAADSPLHF. The CDR3 plus the reference TRBV9 and TRBJ1-6 genes for the other parts give the full variable domain: DSGVTQTPKHLITATGQRVTLRCSPRSGDLSVYWYQQSLDQGLQFLIQYYNGEERAKGNILERFSAQQFPDLHSELNLSSLELGDSALYFCASSEAADSPLHFGNGTRLTVT.